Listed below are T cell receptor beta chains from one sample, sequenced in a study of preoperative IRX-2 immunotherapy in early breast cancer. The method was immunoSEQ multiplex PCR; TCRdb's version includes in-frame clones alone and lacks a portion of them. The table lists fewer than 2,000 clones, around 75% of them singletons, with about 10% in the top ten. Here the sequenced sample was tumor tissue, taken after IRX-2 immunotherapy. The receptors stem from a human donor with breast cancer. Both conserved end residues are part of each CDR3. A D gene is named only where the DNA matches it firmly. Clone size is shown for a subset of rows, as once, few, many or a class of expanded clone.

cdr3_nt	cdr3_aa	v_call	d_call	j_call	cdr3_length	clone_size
TGTGCCAGCAGCTTAGGGGTGGGTTCTCCCTCCTACGAGCAGTACTTC	CASSLGVGSPSYEQYF	TRBV11-3	-	TRBJ2-7	16	-
TGTGCCAGTAGTATCGCGTCAGCCAAAAACATTCAGTACTTC	CASSIASAKNIQYF	TRBV19	-	TRBJ2-4	14	-
TGCAGCGTTTGGACGGGGGACCTCTATGGCTACACCTTC	CSVWTGDLYGYTF	TRBV29-1	-	TRBJ1-2	13	-
TGCGCCAGCAGCTTCGACGCGACCTCTGGAAACACCATATATTTT	CASSFDATSGNTIYF	TRBV5-1	-	TRBJ1-3	15	-
TGTGCCACCAGCAGACTCGGCCTTTTAAGTGGGGCCGGCACCGGGGAGCTGTTTTTT	CATSRLGLLSGAGTGELFF	TRBV15	-	TRBJ2-2	19	-
TGTGCCACAAGGAGGGGTCCTAGCTCTGGGGCCAACGTCCTGACTTTC	CATRRGPSSGANVLTF	TRBV28	-	TRBJ2-6	16	-
TGTGCCAGCAGTGACTGTCCAAGTCTCCTAGTCGACAATGAAAAACTGTTTTTT	CASSDCPSLLVDNEKLFF	TRBV6-8	-	TRBJ1-4	18	-
TGTGCCAGCAGGAAGCCCGGGACTAGATACAATGAGCAGTTCTTC	CASRKPGTRYNEQFF	TRBV6-8	TRBD2	TRBJ2-1	15	-
TGTGCCTGGACTAAATACGCTGTGAGTGGCTACACCTTC	CAWTKYAVSGYTF	TRBV30	-	TRBJ1-2	13	few
TGTGCCAGCAGTCGACTAGCGGGGGGGCTGTACAATGAGCAGTTCTTC	CASSRLAGGLYNEQFF	TRBV6-8	TRBD2	TRBJ2-1	16	once
TGTGCCAGCAGCTTAGGGTTGCCAGAGCCGGGTGAGACCCAGTACTTC	CASSLGLPEPGETQYF	TRBV13	-	TRBJ2-5	16	-
TGTGCCAGCAGCTCAGGACAATTATCCTCACCCCTCCACTTT	CASSSGQLSSPLHF	TRBV11-3	-	TRBJ1-6	14	-
TGTGCCAGTGAACAGGGGGGCTCCACCGGGGAGCTGTTTTTT	CASEQGGSTGELFF	TRBV6-8	TRBD1	TRBJ2-2	14	once
TGTGCCTGGAGTGTGCTGAATGAAAAACTGTTTTTT	CAWSVLNEKLFF	TRBV30	-	TRBJ1-4	12	-
TGTGCCAGTAGTATAACAGGCAGGTCTAGCACAGATACGCAGTATTTT	CASSITGRSSTDTQYF	TRBV19	-	TRBJ2-3	16	-
TGTGCCAGCAGCTTGGGAGACAGGTTCACCGGGGAGCTGTTTTTT	CASSLGDRFTGELFF	TRBV11-3	-	TRBJ2-2	15	-
TGTGCCAGTAGTAATCCAGATAACTATGGCTACACCTTC	CASSNPDNYGYTF	TRBV19	-	TRBJ1-2	13	-
TGTGCCAGCAGTTATTGGGGCGGCAGGGGAATGAACACTGAAGCTTTCTTT	CASSYWGGRGMNTEAFF	TRBV6-8	-	TRBJ1-1	17	-
TGTGCCAGCAGCTTAGGCCAATCCTTCACAGATACGCAGTATTTT	CASSLGQSFTDTQYF	TRBV11-3	-	TRBJ2-3	15	few
TGTGCCAGCAGCCAAGGAGGGGCAAGTCAGCCCCAGCATTTT	CASSQGGASQPQHF	TRBV11-3	-	TRBJ1-5	14	-
TGTGCCAGTAGAGGTCAATGGAGTTCCCGCAATCAGCCCCAGCATTTT	CASRGQWSSRNQPQHF	TRBV19	-	TRBJ1-5	16	-
TGTGCCAGTAGTTCCGGGACCACAACGGTGTACGAGCAGTACTTC	CASSSGTTTVYEQYF	TRBV19	-	TRBJ2-7	15	-
TGTGCCAGCAGTAAACGTTTGATTGGGACAGGGGTTCAGGACACTGAAGCTTTCTTT	CASSKRLIGTGVQDTEAFF	TRBV6-8	TRBD1	TRBJ1-1	19	-
TGCGCCAGCAGCTACGGACAGGGGCTTGGCAATGAGCAGTTCTTC	CASSYGQGLGNEQFF	TRBV5-1	TRBD1	TRBJ2-1	15	-
TGTGCCAGCAGCCAAGGAAAGGGTCAGGGGGCCCAGCATTTT	CASSQGKGQGAQHF	TRBV11-3	TRBD1	TRBJ1-5	14	-
TGTGCCAGCAGCTTTGGACTAGCGGGGGGGCAGGAGACCCAGTACTTC	CASSFGLAGGQETQYF	TRBV11-3	TRBD2	TRBJ2-5	16	-
TGTGCCAGCGGGCTACGGGGGGGAGGTGGGACCAAAAACATTCAGTACTTC	CASGLRGGGGTKNIQYF	TRBV28	TRBD2	TRBJ2-4	17	few
TGTGCCAGCAGCTCCGGGACAGGGATCCATGAGCAGTTCTTC	CASSSGTGIHEQFF	TRBV11-3	TRBD1	TRBJ2-1	14	few
TGCAGCGTTGTTGGCCAGGCCAACACTGAAGCTTTCTTT	CSVVGQANTEAFF	TRBV29-1	-	TRBJ1-1	13	-
TGTGCCAGCAGTCATGGGGGGGCGCTCGGCACTGAAGCTTTCTTT	CASSHGGALGTEAFF	TRBV14	-	TRBJ1-1	15	-
TGCGCCAGCACTAGGGGGTTGGAAGAGACCCAGTACTTC	CASTRGLEETQYF	TRBV10-2	-	TRBJ2-5	13	-
TGTGCCAGCTCACCCTTAATACAGGGGAAGAGGGGCTATGGCTACACCTTC	CASSPLIQGKRGYGYTF	TRBV18	TRBD1	TRBJ1-2	17	-
TGTGCCAGCTCACCAATTGCCGCTAGCGGGACCAATGAGCAGTTCTTC	CASSPIAASGTNEQFF	TRBV18	TRBD2	TRBJ2-1	16	-
TGTGCCAGCAGCTTACCCCGGGACAGGGGGTTATCAACCGAAGAGACCCAGTACTTC	CASSLPRDRGLSTEETQYF	TRBV11-3	TRBD1	TRBJ2-5	19	-
TGCAGCGTTGAAGAAGCGGCGGGGGGAGAGACCCAGTACTTC	CSVEEAAGGETQYF	TRBV29-1	TRBD2	TRBJ2-5	14	-
TGTGCCAGCAGCACACTGCCCAGCAAAGGATATAATTCACCCCTCCACTTT	CASSTLPSKGYNSPLHF	TRBV11-3	-	TRBJ1-6	17	large
TGTGCCAGTAGTATCGCATGGGCAGGGTTAGGGAATGAGCAGTTCTTC	CASSIAWAGLGNEQFF	TRBV19	-	TRBJ2-1	16	once
TGTGCCAGCAGTGAATCAGGGGGGAGAGTCTATGGCTACACCTTC	CASSESGGRVYGYTF	TRBV25-1	TRBD1	TRBJ1-2	15	-
TGTGCCAGCTCACCACGGGAGGGGGGGACTGAAGCTTTCTTT	CASSPREGGTEAFF	TRBV18	-	TRBJ1-1	14	-
TGTGCCAGCAGGATACAGGCCTTTAATTCACCCCTCCACTTT	CASRIQAFNSPLHF	TRBV28	-	TRBJ1-6	14	large
TGTGCCAGCAGTGAGCTAGCGGGGAACACCGGGGAGCTGTTTTTT	CASSELAGNTGELFF	TRBV9	TRBD2	TRBJ2-2	15	-
TGTGCCAGCAGTGTCACAGGGGACTCTGGAAACACTATATATTTT	CASSVTGDSGNTIYF	TRBV6-8	TRBD1	TRBJ1-3	15	-
TGTGCCAGCAGTTACGACAGGTACAATGAGCAGTTCTTC	CASSYDRYNEQFF	TRBV6-8	-	TRBJ2-1	13	once
TGTGCCAGCAGACAATACAACGGGGGCTACACCTTC	CASRQYNGGYTF	TRBV6-8	-	TRBJ1-2	12	-
TGTGCCACCAGCAGAACGGGACAGGGGGCAAACTATGGCTACACCTTC	CATSRTGQGANYGYTF	TRBV15	TRBD1	TRBJ1-2	16	few
TGTGCCAGCAGCTCTTGGGGGGGGCCTGAAGCTTTCTTT	CASSSWGGPEAFF	TRBV6-8	-	TRBJ1-1	13	-